This TCR beta chain was captured by sequencing in a study of multiple sclerosis patients with progressive multifocal leukoencephalopathy. Notes on the study in general: Preferential TRBV-TRBJ pairings or common gene usage were not detected at PML.

CDR1 is GTSNPN, CDR2 SVGIG, per germline (reference sequence). CDR3 size: 13 residues. The V and J ends lost 5 bases and 4 bases respectively, with 14 bases between them. Spiked into each PCR were synthetic inline TR CDR3 controls of all V-J pairings. Repertoires were generated with immunoSEQ multiplex PCR, while TCRdb's copy carries only in-frame clones and drops some. Counted here are tens of thousands of clones, nearly 90% occurring once; the ten biggest clones make up approximately 1.3%. Specified time point: 12 to 13 months of natalizumab therapy. This clone has only one observation. Its antigen remains unidentified.

The rearrangement uses TRBV30 and TRBJ1-2, with no clear D. The sequences come from PBMCs, collected from a patient treated with natalizumab. The sequence was collected from a human donor with multiple sclerosis. CDR3 in DNA: TGTGCCTGGGGCCCCGGGCGACTCTATGGCTACACCTTC. Protein sequence: CAWGPGRLYGYTF.